The clone carrying this TCR beta chain was seen only a few times. The entry originates in a study of blood T cells in healthy people across ages. The trim removed 4 bases at V and 3 bases at J, leaving 5 bases unmatched. Per germline, CDR1 SGHRS and CDR2 YFSETQ. The CDR3 spans 14 residues. PCR was performed a second time for about 7 to 12 cycles using a sample-barcoded 5' primer and a J-beta primer mix. One entry per CDR3 protein, called by TCRdb with MiXCR from the 5' RACE reads. Here the sample spans hundreds of thousands of distinct CDR3 sequences, around 25% being singletons. These data also formed part of another study, on T cells of mothers and their children. That investigation notes: The yield was over 9 million TCR beta CDR3 reads from each mother and approximately 3 million from each child.

The specimen was blood. The TCR comes from a boy aged 5 to 17 in good health. The chain has TRBV5-1 and TRBJ2-7, with TRBD1 matching over 9 bases. The CDR3 DNA reads as TGCGCCAGCAGCGTCGGGACAGGGAACTACGAGCAGTACTTC. Translating gives CASSVGTGNYEQYF.